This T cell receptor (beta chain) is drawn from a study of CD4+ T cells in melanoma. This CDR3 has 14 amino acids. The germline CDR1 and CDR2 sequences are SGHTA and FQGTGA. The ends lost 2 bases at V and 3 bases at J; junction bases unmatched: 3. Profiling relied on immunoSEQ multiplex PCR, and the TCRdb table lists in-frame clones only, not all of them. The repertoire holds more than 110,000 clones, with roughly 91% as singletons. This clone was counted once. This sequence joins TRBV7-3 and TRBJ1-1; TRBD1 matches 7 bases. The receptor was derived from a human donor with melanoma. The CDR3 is CASSLYDRDTEAFF. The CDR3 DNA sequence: TGTGCCAGCAGCTTATATGACAGGGACACTGAAGCTTTCTTT. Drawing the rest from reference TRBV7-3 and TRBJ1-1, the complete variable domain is GAGVSQTPSNKVTEKGKYVELRCDPISGHTALYWYRQSLGQGPEFLIYFQGTGAADDSGLPNDRFFAVRPEGSVSTLKIQRTERGDSAVYLCASSLYDRDTEAFFGQGTRLTVV.